A selection of T cell receptor beta chains follows, all from one sample in a study of T cells in Graves' hyperthyroidism and ophthalmopathy. TCRdb processed the multiplex PCR reads anew with MiXCR; each CDR3 protein has one entry. This sample yields 610,000 or so distinct CDR3 sequences, of which just over 45% are seen a single time; around 8% belongs to the top ten. Sequenced material: peripheral blood or thyroid tissue (not recorded which). The receptors were gathered from a woman under 30 with Graves' hyperthyroidism. Each CDR3 is given with its conserved first and last residue. A D gene is named only where the DNA matches it firmly. Only some rows state a clone size, as once, few, many or a class for expanded clones.

j_call d_call v_call clone_size cdr3_aa cdr3_nt
TRBJ1-6 TRBD1 TRBV6-6 many CASSASTGSYNSPLHF TGTGCCAGCAGTGCCTCGACAGGGAGCTATAATTCACCCCTCCACTTT
TRBJ2-5 - TRBV12-3/TRBV12-4 many CASSLEGSGQETQYF TGTGCCAGCAGTTTAGAAGGGAGCGGGCAAGAGACCCAGTACTTC
TRBJ2-5 - TRBV29-1 - CSQLDLVQGRETQYF TGCAGCCAACTTGATTTGGTCCAGGGTCGAGAGACCCAGTACTTC
TRBJ2-5 - TRBV29-1 - CSGRKETQYF TGCAGCGGGAGGAAAGAGACCCAGTACTTC
TRBJ1-1 TRBD1 TRBV19 many CASRPHSGQGALNTEAFF TGTGCCAGTAGACCCCATTCCGGACAGGGGGCCTTGAACACTGAAGCTTTCTTT
TRBJ2-7 TRBD2 TRBV6-2/TRBV6-3 - CASRPGLAGTYEQYF TGTGCCAGCAGGCCGGGACTAGCGGGCACCTACGAGCAGTACTTC
TRBJ2-6 - TRBV7-6 many CASSPDSGANVLTF TGTGCCAGCAGCCCTGACTCTGGGGCCAACGTCCTGACTTTC
TRBJ2-5 TRBD1 TRBV27 - CASSSKGGPSQETQYF TGTGCCAGCAGTTCCAAAGGGGGCCCCTCGCAAGAGACCCAGTACTTC
TRBJ2-7 TRBD2 TRBV20-1 many CSARETGLAGNYEQYF TGCAGTGCTAGAGAAACTGGACTAGCGGGCAACTACGAGCAGTACTTC
TRBJ2-5 TRBD2 TRBV7-3 - CASSRRLAGGPSETQYF TGTGCCAGCAGCCGCCGATTAGCGGGAGGGCCCTCAGAGACCCAGTACTTC
TRBJ1-5 - TRBV19 many CASSISYPQSQPQHF TGTGCCAGTAGTATCTCTTATCCCCAGTCCCAGCCCCAGCATTTT
TRBJ1-6 - TRBV5-1 - CASSLTLSSYNSPLHF TGCGCCAGCAGCTTGACACTGAGCTCCTATAATTCACCCCTCCACTTT
TRBJ2-5 TRBD1 TRBV12-3/TRBV12-4 many CASSLGTVISQETQYF TGTGCCAGCAGTTTGGGGACAGTGATTTCCCAAGAGACCCAGTACTTC
TRBJ2-5 TRBD2 TRBV11-2 many CASSLASGSLGETQYF TGTGCCAGCAGTCTCGCTAGCGGGAGTTTGGGAGAGACCCAGTACTTC
TRBJ2-7 TRBD2 TRBV7-8 - CASTSRTSGRSYEQYF TGTGCCAGCACCTCCCGGACTAGCGGGAGGTCCTACGAGCAGTACTTC
TRBJ2-7 TRBD2 TRBV15 - CATSREWSLWTSAYNYGQYF TGTGCCACCAGCAGAGAGTGGTCGTTGTGGACTAGCGCATACAACTACGGGCAGTACTTC
TRBJ1-1 - TRBV7-2 - CASSSWGGEAFF TGTGCCAGCAGCTCGTGGGGTGGAGAAGCTTTCTTT
TRBJ2-5 - TRBV25-1 many CASSQWGEASETQYF TGTGCCAGCAGTCAGTGGGGGGAGGCTTCAGAGACCCAGTACTTC
TRBJ1-4 TRBD1 TRBV2 once CASSEGGQGAYEKLFF TGTGCCAGCAGTGAAGGGGGACAGGGGGCTTACGAAAAACTGTTTTTT
TRBJ2-5 TRBD2 TRBV2 many CASSSSGTIQETQYF TGTGCCAGCAGTTCGTCCGGGACTATACAAGAGACCCAGTACTTC
TRBJ2-5 - TRBV7-2 - CASSLQDSGGMTQYF TGTGCCAGCAGCTTACAGGACAGCGGAGGGATGACCCAGTACTTC
TRBJ1-1 - TRBV5-1 many CASSLYPENTEAFF TGCGCCAGCAGCCTATACCCAGAGAACACTGAAGCTTTCTTT
TRBJ2-5 TRBD1 TRBV24-1 - CATSDFRGRRETQYF TGTGCCACCAGTGATTTCAGGGGGAGACGGGAGACCCAGTACTTC
TRBJ1-2 - TRBV12-3/TRBV12-4 - CASSPSGRGFYYGHTF TGTGCCAGCAGTCCATCGGGGCGGGGGTTCTACTATGGCCACACCTTC
TRBJ1-1 TRBD1 TRBV7-9 many CASSFRTGGPMNTEAFF TGTGCCAGCAGCTTTAGGACAGGGGGTCCTATGAACACTGAAGCTTTCTTT
TRBJ2-2 - TRBV9 - CASSFTQSNTGELFF TGTGCCAGCAGCTTTACACAGTCGAACACCGGGGAGCTGTTTTTT
TRBJ2-3 TRBD2 TRBV10-3 few CAISDGSGGSLDTQYF TGTGCCATCAGTGATGGTTCGGGCGGGAGCTTGGATACGCAGTATTTT
TRBJ1-1 TRBD1 TRBV24-1 - CATSDPAGGEGTEAFF TGTGCCACCAGTGATCCAGCAGGGGGTGAGGGCACTGAAGCTTTCTTT
TRBJ2-1 - TRBV5-1 few CASSLGEAYNEQFF TGCGCCAGCAGCTTGGGCGAGGCATACAATGAGCAGTTCTTC
TRBJ1-1 - TRBV5-5 - CASSHGGAYRFEAFF TGTGCCAGCAGCCATGGGGGGGCCTACAGGTTCGAAGCTTTCTTT
TRBJ1-2 - TRBV7-2 few CASSFYRDPGYTF TGTGCCAGCAGCTTCTACAGGGATCCTGGCTACACCTTC